This entry lists 7 T cell receptor beta chains sequenced from one sample in a study of cytomegalovirus exposure and HLA in healthy donors. The PCR made use of 60 Vbeta and 13 Jbeta primers. The table came from immunoSEQ multiplex PCR; TCRdb's copy has only in-frame clones and leaves some out. The sample consists of approximately 79,000 clones, under 80% of them appearing once. The sequenced sample was PBMCs. Source of these receptors: a man aged 40-49 years in good health and CMV-seronegative.

This chain links TRBV28 with TRBJ2-1, with TRBD2 identical over 9 bases. V was clipped by 6 bases and J by 8 bases; unmatched bases: 5. In germline, CDR1 is MDHEN, CDR2 SYDVKM. This CDR3 is 13 amino acids long. CDR3 in DNA: TGTGCCAGCAGATATAGCGGGAGCTATGAGCAGTTCTTC. Protein: CASRYSGSYEQFF.

This chain links TRBV10-3 with TRBJ1-1; 9 positions match TRBD1. Germline V gives CDR1 ENHRY, CDR2 SYGVKD. V was clipped by 4 bases and J by 5 bases; unmatched bases: 14. The CDR3 consists of 17 residues. As DNA, the CDR3 is TGTGCCATCAGTGGGATCCGGGACAGGGAGTTTAAGACTGAAGCTTTCTTT. As protein: CAISGIRDREFKTEAFF.

The rearrangement joins TRBV14 to TRBJ1-1; no reliable D call. Trimming cost V 3 bases and J 4 bases, with 9 bases left between them. The V gene's germline CDR1 is SGHDN and CDR2 FVKESK. The CDR3 runs 13 residues. In DNA form, the CDR3 reads TGTGCCAGCAGCCATCGGGGAGCCACTGAAGCTTTCTTT. Amino acids: CASSHRGATEAFF.

The chain links TRBV5-1 to TRBJ1-5; a possible D gene is TRBD1 (5 bases). The V gene's germline CDR1 is SGHRS and CDR2 YFSETQ. V lost 4 bases and J 0 bases, leaving 8 bases between the germline ends. The CDR3 extends over 14 amino acids. The CDR3 DNA follows: TGCGCCAGCAGCCCTCAGGGTAGCAATCAGCCCCAGCATTTT. It yields the protein CASSPQGSNQPQHF. The whole variable domain, filled in from reference TRBV5-1 and TRBJ1-5, reads KAGVTQTPRYLIKTRGQQVTLSCSPISGHRSVSWYQQTPGQGLQFLFEYFSETQRNKGNFPGRFSGRQFSNSRSEMNVSTLELGDSALYLCASSPQGSNQPQHFGDGTRLSIL.

The chain carries TRBV7-9 and TRBJ1-2; D possibly corresponds to TRBD1 (5 bases). CDR1 SEHNR and CDR2 FQNEAQ come from the germline V gene (reference sequence). Trimming removed 3 bases at V and 4 bases at J, with 6 bases between. CDR3 length: 12 residues. CDR3 protein: CASSFDSYGYTF. CDR3 bases: TGTGCCAGCAGCTTTGACAGCTATGGCTACACCTTC. Based on the CDR3 plus reference TRBV7-9 and TRBJ1-2, the full variable domain is DTGVSQNPRHKITKRGQNVTFRCDPISEHNRLYWYRQTLGQGPEFLTYFQNEAQLEKSRLLSDRFSAERPKGSFSTLEIQRTEQGDSAMYLCASSFDSYGYTFGSGTRLTVV.

The V gene is TRBV9, the J gene TRBJ2-2; 7 nucleotides align to TRBD2. The CDR3 covers 12 residues. V dropped 3 bases and J dropped 8; count of bases not matched to a gene: 1. Germline CDR1 reads SGDLS; CDR2 reads YYNGEE. The CDR3 reads CASSAGGGELFF. CDR3 nucleotides: TGTGCCAGCAGCGCGGGAGGAGGGGAGCTGTTTTTT. The variable domain in full, with the rest retrieved from reference TRBV9 and TRBJ2-2, is DSGVTQTPKHLITATGQRVTLRCSPRSGDLSVYWYQQSLDQGLQFLIQYYNGEERAKGNILERFSAQQFPDLHSELNLSSLELGDSALYFCASSAGGGELFFGEGSRLTVL.

Remarks on this clone: Additional DNA sequences in this sample encode the identical CDR3. V and J are TRBV7-8 and TRBJ1-1, with TRBD1 matching over 10 bases. CDR1 is SGHVS and CDR2 is FQNEAQ in the germline V gene. The V and J ends lost 2 bases and 1 base, in that order; junction bases with no gene match: 4. CDR3 length: 16 amino acids. The CDR3 DNA reads TGTGCCAGCAGCTTACGGGACAGGGGCTCGAACACTGAAGCTTTCTTT. Protein sequence: CASSLRDRGSNTEAFF.